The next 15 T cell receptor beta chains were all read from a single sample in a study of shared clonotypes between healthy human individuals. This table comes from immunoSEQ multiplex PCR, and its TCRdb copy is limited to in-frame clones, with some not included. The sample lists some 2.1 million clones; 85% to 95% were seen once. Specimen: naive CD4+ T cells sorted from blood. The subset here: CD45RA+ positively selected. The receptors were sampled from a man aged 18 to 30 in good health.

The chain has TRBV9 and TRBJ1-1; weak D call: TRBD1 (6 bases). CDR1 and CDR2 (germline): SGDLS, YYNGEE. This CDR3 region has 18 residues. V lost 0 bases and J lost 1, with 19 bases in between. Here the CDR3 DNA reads TGTGCCAGCAGCGTAGGACTCCTTGGAACAGGGTGGAACACTGAAGCTTTCTTT. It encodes CASSVGLLGTGWNTEAFF.

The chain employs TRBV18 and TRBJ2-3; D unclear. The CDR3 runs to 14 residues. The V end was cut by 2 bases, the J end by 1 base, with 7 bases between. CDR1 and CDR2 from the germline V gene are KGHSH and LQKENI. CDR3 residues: CASSPVPGTDTQYF. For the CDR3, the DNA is TGTGCCAGCTCACCAGTCCCCGGCACAGATACGCAGTATTTT.

CDR3 sequence reads: CASSLYGVNYGYTF. The DNA of the CDR3 is TGTGCCAGCAGCTTATATGGCGTGAACTATGGCTACACCTTC. The chain recombines TRBV7-9 with TRBJ1-2; no firm D call. Trimming left V 2 bases short and J 2 bases short, with 9 bases between. This CDR3 is built from 14 residues. Germline loops: CDR1 SEHNR, CDR2 FQNEAQ (reference sequence).

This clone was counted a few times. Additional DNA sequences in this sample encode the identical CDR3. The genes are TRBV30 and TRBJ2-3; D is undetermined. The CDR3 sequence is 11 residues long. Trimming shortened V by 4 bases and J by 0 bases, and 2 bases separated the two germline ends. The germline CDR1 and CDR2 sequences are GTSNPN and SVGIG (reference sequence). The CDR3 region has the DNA TGTGCCTGGACTAGCACAGATACGCAGTATTTT. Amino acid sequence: CAWTSTDTQYF.

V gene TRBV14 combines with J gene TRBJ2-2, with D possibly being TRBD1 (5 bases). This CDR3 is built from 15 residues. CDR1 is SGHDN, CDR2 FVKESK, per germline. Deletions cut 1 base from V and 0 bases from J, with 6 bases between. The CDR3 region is CASSQAGTNTGELFF. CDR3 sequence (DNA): TGTGCCAGCAGCCAAGCAGGGACGAACACCGGGGAGCTGTTTTTT.

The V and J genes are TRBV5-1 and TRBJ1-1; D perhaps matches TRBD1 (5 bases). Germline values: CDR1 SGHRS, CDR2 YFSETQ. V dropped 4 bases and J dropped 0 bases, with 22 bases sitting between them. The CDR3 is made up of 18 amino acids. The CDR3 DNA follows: TGCGCCAGCAGCCACTCCGGCGGGGGGAGGGGTATGAACACTGAAGCTTTCTTT. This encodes CASSHSGGGRGMNTEAFF.

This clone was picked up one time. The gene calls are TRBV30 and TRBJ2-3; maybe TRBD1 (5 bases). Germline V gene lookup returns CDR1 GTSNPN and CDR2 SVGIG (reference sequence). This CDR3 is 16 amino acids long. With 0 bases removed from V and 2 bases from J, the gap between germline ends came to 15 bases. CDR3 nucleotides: TGTGCCTGGAGTGTAGGTCAGGGCACCCTCACAGATACGCAGTATTTT. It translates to CAWSVGQGTLTDTQYF.

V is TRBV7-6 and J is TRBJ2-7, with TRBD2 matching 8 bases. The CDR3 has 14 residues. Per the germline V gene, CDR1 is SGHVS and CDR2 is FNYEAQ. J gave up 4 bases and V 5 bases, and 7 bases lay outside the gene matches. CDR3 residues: CASSGGTSGYEQYF. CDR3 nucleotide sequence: TGTGCCAGCAGCGGGGGGACTAGTGGGTACGAGCAGTACTTC.

The CDR3 sequence: CASSLDIGPLPKFF. The CDR3 bases are TGTGCCAGCAGCTTAGATATAGGGCCTCTCCCTAAGTTCTTC. This chain joins TRBV11-2 and TRBJ2-1, with no clear D. CDR3 length: 14 residues. Germline CDR1 and CDR2: SGHAT and FQNNGV. The V end lost 0 bases, the J end lost 14 bases, and 17 bases lay between the germline ends.

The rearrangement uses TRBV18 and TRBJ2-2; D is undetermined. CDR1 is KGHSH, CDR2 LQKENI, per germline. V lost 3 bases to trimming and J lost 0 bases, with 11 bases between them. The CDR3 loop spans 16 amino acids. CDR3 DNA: TGTGCCAGCTCACCTCCCGCACAGACGAACACCGGGGAGCTGTTTTTT. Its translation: CASSPPAQTNTGELFF.

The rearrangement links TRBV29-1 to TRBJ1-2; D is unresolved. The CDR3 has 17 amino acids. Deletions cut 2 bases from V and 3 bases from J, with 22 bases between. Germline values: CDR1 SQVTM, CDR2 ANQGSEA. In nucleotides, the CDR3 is TGCAGCGTTGAAAGGCAGGCCCTATATGCGCAGGACTATGGCTACACCTTC. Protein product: CSVERQALYAQDYGYTF.

CDR3 nucleotides: TGTGCCAGCAGCTTTGGGGGTCCTGGAAACACCATATATTTT. Protein sequence: CASSFGGPGNTIYF. The chain combines TRBV5-4 with TRBJ1-3, with D perhaps matching TRBD1 (5 bases). Germline V gene lookup returns CDR1 SGHNT and CDR2 YYREEE (reference sequence). V gave up 2 bases and J gave up 2 bases, with 8 bases separating them. The CDR3 spans 14 residues.

The chain's CDR3 is CASSGDSAFNNSPLHF. The CDR3 DNA reads as TGCGCCAGCAGTGGGGACAGTGCTTTCAATAATTCACCCCTCCACTTT. The chain combines TRBV10-2 with TRBJ1-6; 7 bases agree with TRBD1. Losses at the gene ends were 4 bases for V and 5 bases for J; bases not matched to a gene: 8. Germline V lookup: CDR1 WSHSY, CDR2 SAAADI. This CDR3 contains 16 residues.

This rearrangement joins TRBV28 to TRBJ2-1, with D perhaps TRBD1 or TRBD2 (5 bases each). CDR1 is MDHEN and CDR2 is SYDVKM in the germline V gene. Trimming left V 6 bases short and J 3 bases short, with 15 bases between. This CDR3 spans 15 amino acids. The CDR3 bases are TGTGCCAGCAGGCCGGGACGGACCTTCTACAATGAGCAGTTCTTC. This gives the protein CASRPGRTFYNEQFF.

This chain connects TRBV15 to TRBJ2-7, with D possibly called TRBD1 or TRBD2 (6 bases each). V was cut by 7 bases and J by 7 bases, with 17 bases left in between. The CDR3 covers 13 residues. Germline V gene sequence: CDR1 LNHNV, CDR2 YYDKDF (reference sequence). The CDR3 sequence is CATMEGGTSEQYF. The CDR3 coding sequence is TGTGCCACCATGGAGGGGGGCACAAGTGAGCAGTACTTC. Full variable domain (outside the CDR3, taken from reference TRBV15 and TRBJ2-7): DAMVIQNPRYQVTQFGKPVTLSCSQTLNHNVMYWYQQKSSQAPKLLFHYYDKDFNNEADTPDNFQSRRPNTSFCFLDIRSPGLGDTAMYLCATMEGGTSEQYFGPGTRLTVT.